These 17 T cell receptor beta chains originate from one sample sequenced in a study of shared clonotypes between healthy human individuals. Assay: immunoSEQ multiplex PCR; the TCRdb copy retains only in-frame clones and omits some. The data show 450,000 to 500,000 clones, about 78% seen once. Sequencing was performed on PBMCs. The receptors were gathered from a woman in her forties in good health. Some clones in this sample may be carry-over from other donors' samples.

The genes are TRBV7-2 and TRBJ2-7, with D possibly being TRBD2 (7 bases). The CDR3 loop spans 14 amino acids. Germline CDR1 is SGHTA and CDR2 is FQGNSA. With 5 bases removed from V and 4 bases from J, the gap between germline ends came to 15 bases. The DNA for the CDR3 is TGTGCCAGCAGCCCCCGAGGGGGGGGTTACGAGCAGTACTTC. Translation gives CASSPRGGGYEQYF.

The V call is TRBV30, the J call TRBJ1-2, with 9 bases fitting TRBD1. Germline CDR1 GTSNPN, CDR2 SVGIG (reference sequence). With 0 bases clipped from V and 6 bases from J, the junction kept 8 bases outside the gene matches. This CDR3 is 15 amino acids long. Here the CDR3 DNA reads TGTGCCTGGAGTGTTTTGGGACAGGGTGTGGATGGCTACACCTTC. Translated, it gives CAWSVLGQGVDGYTF. The full variable domain, rest sourced from reference TRBV30 and TRBJ1-2, is SQTIHQWPATLVQPVGSPLSLECTVEGTSNPNLYWYRQAAGRGLQLLFYSVGIGQISSEVPQNLSASRPQDRQFILSSKKLLLSDSGFYLCAWSVLGQGVDGYTFGSGTRLTVV.

Worth noting for this clone: This is likely an artifact of a read error, given a far larger clone one base away. The gene calls are TRBV11-2 and TRBJ2-2; no clear D gene. In germline, CDR1 is SGHAT, CDR2 FQNNGV. The length of the CDR3 is 16 residues. The V and J ends lost 3 bases and 6 bases respectively, with 17 bases between them. The CDR3, as DNA: TGTGCCAGCAGCTTCACACCAACAGAGTCGGCCGGGGAGCTGTTTTTT. The encoded protein is CASSFTPTESAGELFF.

The chain recombines TRBV5-1 with TRBJ2-5; 9 bases map to TRBD1. The J call is uncertain, as TRBJ2-7 better fits the DNA end. This CDR3 is 14 amino acids long. Per germline, CDR1 SGHRS and CDR2 YFSETQ. DNA of the CDR3: TGCGCCAGCAGCTTGTCCGGGACAGGGCCCGAGCAGTACTTC. Translating it yields CASSLSGTGPEQYF.

This clone was seen at least ten times. The J gene is TRBJ2-1, the V gene TRBV6-4; D gene ambiguous. With 3 bases removed from V and 9 bases from J, the gap between germline ends came to 12 bases. Germline CDR1 reads MRHNA; CDR2 reads SNTAGT. This CDR3 is 13 amino acids long. CDR3 sequence reads: CASSERLLSEQFF. CDR3 DNA sequence: TGTGCCAGCAGTGAGCGTCTATTGAGTGAGCAGTTCTTC.

The chain joins TRBV30 to TRBJ1-6; D ambiguous. The germline CDR1 and CDR2 sequences are GTSNPN and SVGIG (reference sequence). The length of the CDR3 is 13 residues. The CDR3 region is CARASSYNSPLHF. The CDR3 coding sequence is TGTGCAAGGGCGAGCTCCTATAATTCACCCCTCCACTTT. Variable domain in full (rest from reference TRBV30 and TRBJ1-6): SQTIHQWPATLVQPVGSPLSLECTVEGTSNPNLYWYRQAAGRGLQLLFYSVGIGQISSEVPQNLSASRPQDRQFILSSKKLLLSDSGFYLCARASSYNSPLHFGNGTRLTVT.

This chain uses TRBV19 with TRBJ2-1; D is perhaps TRBD2 (5 bases). The CDR3 sequence is 15 residues long. Trimming took 5 bases from V and 8 from J, leaving 19 bases between them. Germline values: CDR1 LNHDA, CDR2 SQIVND (reference sequence). CDR3 loop: CASSEGRTPIDEQFF. The CDR3 DNA reads TGTGCCAGTAGTGAGGGCAGGACCCCGATTGATGAGCAGTTCTTC.

The rearrangement joins TRBV4-1 to TRBJ2-2, with a weak D call TRBD2 (5 bases). Germline assignment: CDR1 MGHRA and CDR2 YSYEKL. V shed 0 bases and J shed 3 bases, with 11 bases lying between them. The CDR3 runs to 16 residues. For the CDR3, the DNA is TGCGCCAGCAGCCAAGAGGTAATTAGCGACACCGGGGAGCTGTTTTTT. Its translation is CASSQEVISDTGELFF.

The CDR3 region is CASSLAGGDIQYF. For the CDR3, the DNA is TGTGCCAGCAGCTTAGCGGGCGGGGACATTCAGTACTTC. The V and J genes are TRBV7-9 and TRBJ2-4; D is perhaps TRBD2 (6 bases). Germline V lookup: CDR1 SEHNR, CDR2 FQNEAQ (reference sequence). Trimming left V 0 bases short and J 8 bases short, with 8 bases between. The CDR3 has 13 residues.

V gene TRBV5-4 combines with J gene TRBJ2-7; 12 bases agree with TRBD2. Germline CDR1 is SGHNT and CDR2 is YYREEE (reference sequence). J gave up 0 bases and V 0 bases, and 7 bases lay outside the gene matches. CDR3 length equals 18 residues. In nucleotides, the CDR3 is TGTGCCAGCAGCTTGGCGGGACTAGCGGGCTCGAGCTCCTACGAGCAGTACTTC. This gives the protein CASSLAGLAGSSSYEQYF. The full variable domain, completed using reference TRBV5-4 and TRBJ2-7, is ETGVTQSPTHLIKTRGQQVTLRCSSQSGHNTVSWYQQALGQGPQFIFQYYREEENGRGNFPPRFSGLQFPNYSSELNVNALELDDSALYLCASSLAGLAGSSSYEQYFGPGTRLTVT.

On this clone itself: This may come from a read error, since a much larger clone is one base off. Within the sample, other DNA sequences also encode this same CDR3. The CDR3 region is CASSPRGTEITLNTEAFF. In DNA, the CDR3 is TGTGCCAGCTCACCGCGGGGCACCGAAATCACTCTGAACACTGAGGCTTTCTTT. The rearrangement links TRBV18 to TRBJ1-1; possible D gene TRBD1, 5 bases. This CDR3 has 18 amino acids. Germline V gene sequence: CDR1 KGHSH, CDR2 LQKENI. Full variable domain (remainder filled in from reference TRBV18 and TRBJ1-1): NAGVMQNPRHLVRRRGQEARLRCSPMKGHSHVYWYRQLPEEGLKFMVYLQKENIIDESGMPKERFSAEFPKEGPSILRIQQVVRGDSAAYFCASSPRGTEITLNTEAFFGQGTRLTVV.

This clone was counted only a few times. The chain uses TRBV27 and TRBJ2-2; 8 nucleotides align to TRBD2. CDR3 length: 13 amino acids. CDR1 is MNHEY and CDR2 is SMNVEV in the germline V gene (reference sequence). V was clipped by 7 bases and J by 4 bases; unmatched bases: 2. CDR3 residues: CASTSGRTGELFF. The CDR3 DNA follows: TGTGCCAGCACTAGCGGGCGCACCGGGGAGCTGTTTTTT.

V usage is TRBV28 and J usage is TRBJ2-1, with D possibly being TRBD1 (6 bases). V was shortened by 6 bases and J by 7 bases, with 25 bases between the two germline ends. CDR1 MDHEN and CDR2 SYDVKM come from the germline V gene. CDR3 length: 17 amino acids. This CDR3 is CASSPPLPGQDLNEQFF. The CDR3 DNA sequence: TGTGCCAGCAGCCCACCTCTCCCGGGACAAGATTTAAATGAGCAGTTCTTC.

In this sample, this clone turned up once. V gene TRBV28 combines with J gene TRBJ2-7; D remains ambiguous. V shed 8 bases and J shed 0 bases, with 14 bases lying between them. CDR1 is MDHEN and CDR2 is SYDVKM in the germline V gene. CDR3 size: 14 residues. CDR3 in DNA: TGTGCCAGCGGCCCCCTGGGCAGCTCCTACGAGCAGTACTTC. Translating gives CASGPLGSSYEQYF.

The J gene is TRBJ2-1, the V gene TRBV10-2; D remains unclear. V was pared by 6 bases and J by 8 bases, with 14 bases between. This CDR3 spans 13 amino acids. Per germline, CDR1 WSHSY and CDR2 SAAADI. The CDR3 DNA is TGCGCCAGCAGCCCCAGACTCTCCCATGAGCAGTTCTTC. Translated: CASSPRLSHEQFF.

This chain links TRBV14 with TRBJ1-2, with TRBD1 matching over 7 bases. V was clipped by 0 bases and J by 8 bases; unmatched bases: 3. Germline V gene data show CDR1 as SGHDN and CDR2 as FVKESK. The CDR3 totals 13 residues. The CDR3 reads CASSQDWTGGYTF. CDR3 DNA: TGTGCCAGCAGCCAAGACTGGACAGGCGGCTACACCTTC.

As DNA, the CDR3 is TGTGCCAGCAGCTCCCCTCTCCGGGACAGGAACACTGAAGCTTTCTTT. Residues: CASSSPLRDRNTEAFF. The chain carries TRBV5-4 and TRBJ1-1; 7 bases align to TRBD1. Trimming removed 3 bases from V and 1 base from J; junction bases left unmatched: 9. Germline assignment: CDR1 SGHNT and CDR2 YYREEE (reference sequence). This CDR3 has 16 residues.